Each of the 28 T cell receptor beta chains below was sequenced from the same sample in a study of blood T cell repertoires in COVID-19. Data came from immunoSEQ multiplex PCR; TCRdb stores just in-frame clones and leaves some out. The table includes approximately 180,000 clones, over 80% detected once. The sample taken for sequencing was peripheral blood. Receptors were obtained from a woman between 35 and 50 years old with COVID-19, enrolled during active disease.

This chain connects TRBV12-2 to TRBJ2-7; TRBD2, the table's D call, was not compared with the DNA. TRBV12-2 is designated a pseudogene. The CDR3 is 15 amino acids. CDR3 in DNA: TGTGCAAGTCGCTCCCTGACCCGGGGTACCTACGAGCAGTACTTC. Protein: CASRSLTRGTYEQYF.

The chain combines TRBV3-1 (or the pseudogene TRBV3-2) with TRBJ1-2; D may be TRBD1 (5 bases). The CDR3 totals 17 residues. The germline V gene has CDR1 LGHDT and CDR2 YNNKEL (reference sequence). V lost 5 bases and J 6 bases, leaving 25 bases between the germline ends. DNA for the CDR3: TGTGCCAGCAGCGCCGGCGCTTGGGGAGGGGTCAGGCATGGCTACACCTTC. This encodes CASSAGAWGGVRHGYTF.

V usage is TRBV19 and J usage is TRBJ1-1; a weak D match, TRBD1 (5 bases). The CDR3 runs 15 residues. Germline CDR1 is LNHDA and CDR2 is SQIVND (reference sequence). The V and J ends lost 0 bases and 2 bases respectively, with 10 bases between them. The CDR3 loop is CASSIDIRGNTEAFF. In nucleotides, the CDR3 is TGTGCCAGTAGTATAGATATAAGGGGCAACACTGAAGCTTTCTTT. Combining the CDR3 with reference TRBV19 and TRBJ1-1 gives the whole variable domain DGGITQSPKYLFRKEGQNVTLSCEQNLNHDAMYWYRQDPGQGLRLIYYSQIVNDFQKGDIAEGYSVSREKKESFPLTVTSAQKNPTAFYLCASSIDIRGNTEAFFGQGTRLTVV.

This clone was found a few times. The CDR3 sequence is CASSLGQYNTDTQYF. The CDR3 DNA sequence: TGCGCCAGCAGCCTTGGACAGTACAACACAGATACGCAGTATTTT. This chain links TRBV5-1 with TRBJ2-3; the D gene is possibly TRBD1 (6 bases). The CDR3 length is 15 residues. V dropped 4 bases and J dropped 2 bases, with 14 bases sitting between them. Germline CDR1 SGHRS, CDR2 YFSETQ. The whole variable domain, filled in from reference TRBV5-1 and TRBJ2-3, reads KAGVTQTPRYLIKTRGQQVTLSCSPISGHRSVSWYQQTPGQGLQFLFEYFSETQRNKGNFPGRFSGRQFSNSRSEMNVSTLELGDSALYLCASSLGQYNTDTQYFGPGTRLTVL.

V is TRBV7-9 and J is TRBJ1-3, with 7 positions matching TRBD1. The CDR3 spans 17 residues. The germline V gene encodes CDR1 SEHNR and CDR2 FQNEAQ (reference sequence). J gave up 0 bases and V 5 bases, and 10 bases lay outside the gene matches. The CDR3 region is CASSITGTVSSGNTIYF. CDR3 bases: TGTGCCAGCAGCATAACCGGGACAGTGAGCTCTGGAAACACCATATATTTT. Looking up the rest from reference TRBV7-9 and TRBJ1-3 gives the full variable domain: DTGVSQNPRHKITKRGQNVTFRCDPISEHNRLYWYRQTLGQGPEFLTYFQNEAQLEKSRLLSDRFSAERPKGSFSTLEIQRTEQGDSAMYLCASSITGTVSSGNTIYFGEGSWLTVV.

In regard to this clone: At one end the junction does not follow the germline gene, possibly because of a read error. This sequence joins TRBV7-2 and TRBJ2-2; no clear D. Germline V gene lookup returns CDR1 SGHTA and CDR2 FQGNSA. The CDR3 is 14 residues long. Here the CDR3 reads CASSLGRRSGELFF. Written as DNA, the CDR3 is TGTGCCAGCAGTTTAGGTCGGAGATCCGGGGAGCTGTTTTTT. The whole variable domain, remainder taken from reference TRBV7-2 and TRBJ2-2, is GAGVSQSPSNKVTEKGKDVELRCDPISGHTALYWYRQSLGQGLEFLIYFQGNSAPDKSGLPSDRFSAERTGGSVSTLTIQRTQQEDSAVYLCASSLGRRSGELFFGEGSRLTVL.

This clone appeared once. The V call is TRBV6-5, the J call TRBJ1-6; D gene unclear. V dropped 2 bases and J dropped 8 bases, with 13 bases sitting between them. Germline loops: CDR1 MNHEY, CDR2 SVGAGI. The CDR3 length is 15 residues. The CDR3 spells CASSYEGTTYSPLHF. CDR3 in DNA: TGTGCCAGCAGTTACGAGGGTACGACCTATTCACCCCTCCACTTT.

The chain carries TRBV5-6 and TRBJ1-2, with D perhaps TRBD1 (6 bases). Germline CDR1 and CDR2: SGHDT and YYEEEE. Trimming removed 4 bases from V and 6 bases from J, with 22 bases in between. CDR3 length: 16 residues. In DNA form, the CDR3 reads TGTGCCAGCAGCCATTGGGGTTCACAGGGAGGGGATGGCTACACCTTC. It encodes CASSHWGSQGGDGYTF.

The chain is built from TRBV7-8 and TRBJ1-2; a weak D match, TRBD1 (5 bases). Trimming left V 2 bases short and J 0 bases short, with 16 bases between. This CDR3 region has 17 residues. Per germline, CDR1 SGHVS and CDR2 FQNEAQ. The CDR3 region is CASSLPQRQPPNYGYTF. The CDR3 DNA reads as TGTGCCAGCAGCTTACCCCAAAGACAGCCTCCTAACTATGGCTACACCTTC.

This clone was observed many times. The gene calls are TRBV11-3 and TRBJ2-1; D not resolved. Per germline, CDR1 SGHNT and CDR2 YENEEA. This CDR3 spans 11 amino acids. Trimming left V 3 bases short and J 9 bases short, with 6 bases between. The CDR3: CASSLNGEQFF. Here the CDR3 DNA reads TGTGCCAGCAGCTTGAACGGTGAGCAGTTCTTC.

The gene calls are TRBV6-6 and TRBJ2-3; the D gene is possibly TRBD1 (6 bases). V shed 10 bases and J shed 3 bases, with 23 bases lying between them. CDR3 length: 16 amino acids. From germline, CDR1 is MNHNY and CDR2 SVGAGI (reference sequence). CDR3 sequence: CATQTTGTAGTDTQYF. The CDR3 DNA is TGTGCCACCCAGACTACAGGGACGGCCGGTACAGATACGCAGTATTTT.

This rearrangement joins TRBV27 to TRBJ2-7; maybe TRBD1 (7 bases). The V and J ends lost 6 bases and 5 bases respectively, with 14 bases between them. The CDR3 has 13 residues. The germline CDR1 and CDR2 sequences are MNHEY and SMNVEV (reference sequence). CDR3 DNA: TGTGCCAGCAGACTACAGGGGAGGCACGAGCAGTACTTC. Its translation: CASRLQGRHEQYF.

This chain links TRBV7-3 with TRBJ1-1; D might be TRBD1 (6 bases). CDR1 and CDR2 (germline): SGHTA, FQGTGA. V was clipped by 5 bases and J by 10 bases, with 20 bases between them. CDR3 length equals 14 residues. Here the CDR3 DNA reads TGTGCCAGCAGCCCAGGGGAGTTGTCGGAGATAGCTTTCTTT. As protein: CASSPGELSEIAFF.

The V gene is TRBV28, the J gene TRBJ1-2; D is unresolved. Trimming removed 5 bases at V and 6 bases at J, with 19 bases between. CDR1 and CDR2 (germline): MDHEN, SYDVKM. The CDR3 contains 15 residues. CDR3 DNA: TGTGCCAGCAGTCCCCCTACGGACTATACGGATGGCTACACCTTC. It yields the protein CASSPPTDYTDGYTF.

The chain links TRBV14 to TRBJ2-4; D is unclear. From germline, CDR1 is SGHDN and CDR2 FVKESK. The CDR3 is 13 amino acids. The germline V and J ends were trimmed by 2 bases and 8 bases, with 10 bases remaining between them. In DNA, the CDR3 is TGTGCCAGCAGCCAATGGGTCGCGGACATTCAGTACTTC. As protein: CASSQWVADIQYF.

V is TRBV6-5 and J is TRBJ1-1; the D is unclear. V lost 5 bases and J 5 bases, leaving 12 bases between the germline ends. This CDR3 has 13 residues. Germline assignment: CDR1 MNHEY and CDR2 SVGAGI. The CDR3 coding sequence is TGTGCCAGCAGTCCGGGGTTGGGTACTGAAGCTTTCTTT. Translated, it gives CASSPGLGTEAFF.

This clone was counted a single time. The J gene is TRBJ2-2, the V gene TRBV6-4; unclear D gene. V gave up 0 bases and J gave up 2 bases, with 7 bases separating them. The CDR3 spans 15 residues. Germline values: CDR1 MRHNA, CDR2 SNTAGT. CDR3 bases: TGTGCCAGCAGTGACTCGAACTTAAACACCGGGGAGCTGTTTTTT. Encoded protein: CASSDSNLNTGELFF.

This chain joins TRBV19 and TRBJ1-2; 8 nucleotides match TRBD1. Unmatched junction bases numbered 10, after V lost 8 bases and J lost 2 bases. This CDR3 region has 15 residues. Germline V gene data show CDR1 as LNHDA and CDR2 as SQIVND (reference sequence). CDR3 loop: CASGGRGHGNYGYTF. CDR3 coding DNA: TGTGCCAGTGGGGGCAGGGGGCATGGCAACTATGGCTACACCTTC.

The V and J genes are TRBV5-6 and TRBJ2-6, with 9 bases identical to TRBD1. Germline values: CDR1 SGHDT, CDR2 YYEEEE. The length of the CDR3 is 18 residues. The V segment lost 1 base and the J segment 0 bases; nucleotides outside the gene matches: 5. This CDR3 reads CASSLRTGVSSGANVLTF. The CDR3 DNA sequence: TGTGCCAGCAGCTTGCGGACAGGGGTCTCCTCTGGGGCCAACGTCCTGACTTTC. The full variable domain, with the rest looked up from reference TRBV5-6 and TRBJ2-6, is DAGVTQSPTHLIKTRGQQVTLRCSPKSGHDTVSWYQQALGQGPQFIFQYYEEEERQRGNFPDRFSGHQFPNYSSELNVNALLLGDSALYLCASSLRTGVSSGANVLTFGAGSRLTVL.

V is TRBV6-6 and J is TRBJ1-1, with 7 bases lining up with TRBD1. V shed 5 bases, J shed 0 bases, and the junction held 6 bases outside the gene matches. CDR1 and CDR2 from the germline V gene are MNHNY and SVGAGI (reference sequence). The CDR3 extends over 15 amino acids. The CDR3 here is CASSKWDSLNTEAFF. DNA for the CDR3: TGTGCCAGCAGTAAATGGGACAGCCTGAACACTGAAGCTTTCTTT.

The V call is TRBV15, the J call TRBJ2-1; D is uncertain. V lost 10 bases, J lost 1 base, and 17 bases lay in between. Germline V gene data show CDR1 as LNHNV and CDR2 as YYDKDF (reference sequence). This CDR3 has 15 amino acids. The DNA of the CDR3 is TGTGCCAGTAGCCCCGGGTCGAGGTCCTACAATGAGCAGTTCTTC. This sequence encodes CASSPGSRSYNEQFF. Full variable domain (outside the CDR3, taken from reference TRBV15 and TRBJ2-1): DAMVIQNPRYQVTQFGKPVTLSCSQTLNHNVMYWYQQKSSQAPKLLFHYYDKDFNNEADTPDNFQSRRPNTSFCFLDIRSPGLGDTAMYLCASSPGSRSYNEQFFGPGTRLTVL.

The chain is built from TRBV6-1 and TRBJ2-3, with 8 bases matching TRBD2. The CDR3 consists of 19 residues. The junction had 15 bases not matched to a gene; V was cut back by 4 bases and J by 0 bases. The germline V gene has CDR1 MNHNS and CDR2 SASEGT. The chain's CDR3 is CASSALVAGGASSTDTQYF. In DNA form, the CDR3 reads TGTGCCAGCAGTGCTCTAGTCGCGGGGGGTGCCTCTAGCACAGATACGCAGTATTTT.

This rearrangement joins TRBV5-6 to TRBJ2-7; tentative D call: TRBD2 (5 bases). The CDR3 loop spans 15 amino acids. V lost 1 base and J lost 2, with 13 bases in between. CDR1 SGHDT and CDR2 YYEEEE come from the germline V gene. CDR3 sequence reads: CASSLSLAGPYEQYF. DNA of the CDR3: TGTGCCAGCAGCTTGTCTCTAGCCGGTCCCTACGAGCAGTACTTC.

This chain uses TRBV28 with TRBJ1-1; D not certain. This CDR3 contains 13 residues. V was clipped by 5 bases and J by 1 base, with 8 bases between them. Germline CDR1 reads MDHEN; CDR2 reads SYDVKM. The CDR3, as DNA: TGTGCCAGCAGTATTGAGTCGAACACTGAAGCTTTCTTT. This translates into CASSIESNTEAFF.

The chain carries TRBV4-1 and TRBJ2-2; D is ambiguous. The germline V gene has CDR1 MGHRA and CDR2 YSYEKL. V was pared by 0 bases and J by 4 bases, with 9 bases between. The CDR3 runs to 15 residues. CDR3 coding DNA: TGCGCCAGCAGCCAAGAAAGACTGTCCACCGGGGAGCTGTTTTTT. Its protein product is CASSQERLSTGELFF.

The chain employs TRBV27 and TRBJ2-2, with 9 bases fitting TRBD2. Looked up from germline, CDR1 is MNHEY and CDR2 is SMNVEV (reference sequence). The CDR3 sequence is 15 residues long. Trimming took 3 bases from V and 6 from J; bases not matched to a gene: 5. CDR3 region: CASSLISGSSGELFF. For the CDR3, the DNA is TGTGCCAGCAGTTTGATTAGCGGGAGTTCCGGGGAGCTGTTTTTT.

The chain carries TRBV19 and TRBJ2-1, with TRBD2 as a possible D gene (5 bases). Trimming took 5 bases from V and 6 from J, leaving 8 bases between them. Germline assignment: CDR1 LNHDA and CDR2 SQIVND (reference sequence). CDR3 size: 12 residues. The CDR3 DNA reads TGTGCCAGTAGTGTACTAGGCAATGAGCAGTTCTTC. Protein: CASSVLGNEQFF.

The chain joins TRBV18 to TRBJ1-1; D unresolved. V was shortened by 3 bases and J by 0 bases, with 14 bases between the two germline ends. The CDR3 spans 16 residues. The germline V gene has CDR1 KGHSH and CDR2 LQKENI. CDR3 nucleotides: TGTGCCAGCTCACCCCCCCGACAACTGTTGAACACTGAAGCTTTCTTT. This sequence encodes CASSPPRQLLNTEAFF.